The 13 T cell receptor beta chains presented below share a single source sample, sequenced in a study of T cell repertoires in cytomegalovirus infection. TCRdb analysed the reads with MiXCR anew, one entry per CDR3 protein. Found here are 250,000 to 300,000 distinct CDR3 sequences, roughly 10% of them singletons; the top ten hold less than 15%. The sequencing input was PBMCs. The origin of the receptors is a human donor in good health (CMV status not recorded). Some clones in this sample may be carry-over from other donors' samples.

The sample holds a few counts of this clonotype. CDR3 in amino acids: CAIWDTYNEQFF. In nucleotides, the CDR3 is TGTGCCATTTGGGACACATACAATGAGCAGTTCTTC. This rearrangement joins TRBV6-4 to TRBJ2-1, with a tentative D call TRBD1 (6 bases). This CDR3 spans 12 amino acids. The V gene lost 10 bases and the J gene lost 4 bases, with 11 bases spanning the gap. CDR1 is MRHNA, CDR2 SNTAGT, per germline.

This clonotype was seen at least ten times. The chain couples TRBV7-2 to TRBJ2-1; a weak D match, TRBD2 (7 bases). CDR3 length equals 15 residues. Germline V CDR1 and CDR2: SGHTA, FQGNSA. V was cut by 4 bases and J by 6 bases, with 16 bases left in between. CDR3: CASSSGGGWANEQFF. CDR3 bases: TGTGCCAGCAGCTCTGGGGGGGGCTGGGCCAATGAGCAGTTCTTC.

This clonotype was seen ten or more times. V usage is TRBV7-2 and J usage is TRBJ2-5, with TRBD2 identical over 13 bases. The CDR3 has 16 residues. The germline gives CDR1 SGHTA, CDR2 FQGNSA. J lost 5 bases, V lost 5 bases, and 8 bases had no gene match. The CDR3 sequence: CASSPRRLAGGETQYF. The CDR3, as DNA: TGTGCCAGCAGCCCCCGCCGACTAGCGGGAGGTGAGACCCAGTACTTC.

The chain links TRBV5-6 to TRBJ1-2; no clear D gene. The CDR3 has 14 residues. Trimming took off 4 bases at V and 0 bases at J, with 10 bases between the two ends. In germline, CDR1 is SGHDT, CDR2 YYEEEE. The CDR3 is CASSRLGPNYGYTF. CDR3 nucleotides: TGTGCCAGCAGCCGCCTTGGACCTAACTATGGCTACACCTTC. The variable domain in full, with the rest retrieved from reference TRBV5-6 and TRBJ1-2, is DAGVTQSPTHLIKTRGQQVTLRCSPKSGHDTVSWYQQALGQGPQFIFQYYEEEERQRGNFPDRFSGHQFPNYSSELNVNALLLGDSALYLCASSRLGPNYGYTFGSGTRLTVV.

The chain uses TRBV7-9 and TRBJ1-4, with 9 bases identical to TRBD1. Per germline, CDR1 SEHNR and CDR2 FQNEAQ (reference sequence). The CDR3 covers 15 residues. Losses at the gene ends were 5 bases for V and 7 bases for J; bases not matched to a gene: 8. CDR3 residues: CASSEPGQGSEKLFF. DNA for the CDR3: TGTGCCAGCAGCGAGCCGGGACAGGGAAGTGAAAAACTGTTTTTT.

This clonotype was observed at least ten times. The rearrangement joins TRBV6-1 to TRBJ2-5; 9 nucleotides align to TRBD1. From germline, CDR1 is MNHNS and CDR2 SASEGT. Germline trimming cut 6 bases from V and 4 bases from J; bases unmatched to any gene: 9. The CDR3 sequence is 15 residues long. CDR3 sequence reads: CASRDLTGGRETQYF. The CDR3 DNA reads as TGTGCCAGCAGGGATCTGACAGGGGGAAGAGAGACCCAGTACTTC.

This clonotype turned up a few times. This rearrangement joins TRBV28 to TRBJ2-2; D is perhaps TRBD2 (7 bases). The germline gives CDR1 MDHEN, CDR2 SYDVKM. The V and J ends lost 5 bases and 1 base respectively, with 17 bases between them. This CDR3 spans 17 amino acids. The CDR3: CASSPTGGHLNTGELFF. CDR3 sequence (DNA): TGTGCCAGCAGTCCGACGGGGGGACATCTGAACACCGGGGAGCTGTTTTTT.

This clonotype was picked up many times. V and J are TRBV7-2 and TRBJ2-5; TRBD2 matches at 15 bases. Germline CDR1 reads SGHTA; CDR2 reads FQGNSA. The CDR3 totals 16 residues. V was pared by 5 bases and J by 5 bases, with 6 bases of the junction left unmatched. For the CDR3, the DNA is TGTGCCAGCAGCACCGGACTAGCGGGAGGGCCGGAGACCCAGTACTTC. Translating it yields CASSTGLAGGPETQYF.

The CDR3 loop is CASSLGAGESAIYGYTF. DNA for the CDR3: TGTGCCAGCAGTTTAGGGGCAGGGGAGTCGGCTATCTATGGCTACACCTTC. The rearrangement links TRBV12-3 or TRBV12-4 to TRBJ1-2, with D possibly matching TRBD1 (6 bases). This CDR3 contains 17 residues. The V gene lost 1 base and the J gene lost 4 bases, with 19 bases spanning the gap.

This clonotype appeared a few times. This chain joins TRBV7-2 and TRBJ2-5; 7 nucleotides match TRBD1. Germline V gene sequence: CDR1 SGHTA, CDR2 FQGNSA. V lost 2 bases, J lost 4 bases, and 10 bases stayed unmatched. This CDR3 spans 16 amino acids. This chain's CDR3 is CASSLSRPSGGETQYF. The CDR3 coding sequence is TGTGCCAGCAGCTTATCCCGCCCTTCAGGGGGAGAGACCCAGTACTTC.

The chain couples TRBV12-3 or TRBV12-4 to TRBJ2-2, with D tentatively TRBD2 (8 bases). The CDR3 spans 15 residues. The germline V and J ends were trimmed by 6 bases and 7 bases, with 18 bases remaining between them. The CDR3 reads CASSREGATGGELFF. The DNA for the CDR3 is TGTGCCAGCAGCCGGGAGGGGGCGACGGGCGGGGAGCTGTTTTTT.

This clonotype was seen many times. The V gene is TRBV12-3 or TRBV12-4, the J gene TRBJ2-3, with 7 bases matching TRBD2. The CDR3 sequence is 16 residues long. J was trimmed by 6 bases and V by 4 bases; bases with no gene match: 13. The CDR3 sequence is CASSSPGRARQDTQYF. Here the CDR3 DNA reads TGTGCCAGCAGTTCCCCAGGGAGGGCCCGCCAGGATACGCAGTATTTT.

Only one count was recorded for this clonotype. The chain combines TRBV7-2 with TRBJ2-6, with TRBD2 matching 9 bases. This CDR3 spans 19 amino acids. Germline V gene data show CDR1 as SGHTA and CDR2 as FQGNSA. J was trimmed by 0 bases and V by 0 bases; bases with no gene match: 6. CDR3 in DNA: TGTGCCAGCAGCTTAGCCCCTAGCGGGGTACCCTCTGGGGCCAACGTCCTGACTTTC. Translating it yields CASSLAPSGVPSGANVLTF. Drawing the rest from reference TRBV7-2 and TRBJ2-6, the complete variable domain is GAGVSQSPSNKVTEKGKDVELRCDPISGHTALYWYRQSLGQGLEFLIYFQGNSAPDKSGLPSDRFSAERTGGSVSTLTIQRTQQEDSAVYLCASSLAPSGVPSGANVLTFGAGSRLTVL.